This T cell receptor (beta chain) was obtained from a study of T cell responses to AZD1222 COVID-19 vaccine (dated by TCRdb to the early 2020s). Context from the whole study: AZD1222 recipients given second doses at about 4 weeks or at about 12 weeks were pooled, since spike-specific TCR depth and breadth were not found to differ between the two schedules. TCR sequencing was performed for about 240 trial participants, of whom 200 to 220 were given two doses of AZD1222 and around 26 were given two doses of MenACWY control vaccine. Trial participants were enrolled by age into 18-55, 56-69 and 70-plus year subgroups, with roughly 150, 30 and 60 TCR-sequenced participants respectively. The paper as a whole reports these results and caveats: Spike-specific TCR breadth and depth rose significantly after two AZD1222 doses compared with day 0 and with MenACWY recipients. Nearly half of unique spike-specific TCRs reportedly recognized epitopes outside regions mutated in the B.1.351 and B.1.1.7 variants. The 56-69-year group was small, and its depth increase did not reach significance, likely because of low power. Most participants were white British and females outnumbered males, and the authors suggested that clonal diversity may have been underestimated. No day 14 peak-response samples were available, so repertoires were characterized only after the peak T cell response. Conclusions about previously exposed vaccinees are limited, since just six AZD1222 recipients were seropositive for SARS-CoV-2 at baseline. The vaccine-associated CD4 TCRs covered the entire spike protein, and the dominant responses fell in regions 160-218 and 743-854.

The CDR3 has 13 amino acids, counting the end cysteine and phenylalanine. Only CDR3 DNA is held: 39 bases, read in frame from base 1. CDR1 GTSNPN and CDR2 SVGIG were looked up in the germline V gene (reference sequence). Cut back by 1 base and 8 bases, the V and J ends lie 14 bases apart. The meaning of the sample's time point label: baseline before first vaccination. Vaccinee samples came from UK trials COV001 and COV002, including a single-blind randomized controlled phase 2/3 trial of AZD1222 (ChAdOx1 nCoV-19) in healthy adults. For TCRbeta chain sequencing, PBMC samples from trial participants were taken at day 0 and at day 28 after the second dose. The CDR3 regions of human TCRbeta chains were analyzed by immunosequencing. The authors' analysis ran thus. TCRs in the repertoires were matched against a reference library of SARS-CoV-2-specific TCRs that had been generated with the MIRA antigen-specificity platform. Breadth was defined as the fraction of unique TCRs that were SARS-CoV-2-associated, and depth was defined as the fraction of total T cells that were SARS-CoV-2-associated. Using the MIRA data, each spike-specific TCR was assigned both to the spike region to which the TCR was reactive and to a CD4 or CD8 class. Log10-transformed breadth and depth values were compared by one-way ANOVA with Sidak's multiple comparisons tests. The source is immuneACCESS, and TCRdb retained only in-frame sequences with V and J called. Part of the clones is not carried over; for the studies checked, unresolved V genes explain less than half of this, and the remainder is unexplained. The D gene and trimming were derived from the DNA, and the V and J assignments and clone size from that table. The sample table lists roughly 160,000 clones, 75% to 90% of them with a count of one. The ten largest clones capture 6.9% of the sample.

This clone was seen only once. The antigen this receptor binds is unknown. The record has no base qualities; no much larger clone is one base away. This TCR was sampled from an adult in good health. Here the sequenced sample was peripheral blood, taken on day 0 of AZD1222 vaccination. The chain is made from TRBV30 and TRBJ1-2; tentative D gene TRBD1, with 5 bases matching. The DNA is TGTGCCTGGAGTGCCTCTGGGGGTCTAGGCTACACCTTC. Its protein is CAWSASGGLGYTF.